This T cell receptor beta chain was profiled in a study of blood T cell repertoires in COVID-19. Study information: Sites in the United States, Italy and Spain provided acute and convalescent COVID-19 samples. The analysed material was cDNA or gDNA that came from T cells, B-cell-depleted T cells, or PBMCs.

One Seattle source followed patients from active infection through their disease course. In this sample, this clone turned up many times. From germline, CDR1 is LGHNA and CDR2 YNFKEQ. CDR3 length: 16 amino acids. J lost 2 bases, V lost 1 base, and 5 bases had no gene match. Original methodology: Estimates of nucleated cell counts were drawn from the amplification of reference gene primers. The assay was immunoSEQ multiplex PCR, and TCRdb's table has in-frame clones only and misses some. V and J calls and clone size are given by that table; D and trimming were obtained from the DNA. The repertoire has approximately 140,000 clones, around 83% of them found once; the top ten carry 8.5% to 9%.

The chain has TRBV4-2 and TRBJ2-1, with 7 bases lining up with TRBD2. Sequenced input: peripheral blood. This clonotype was sampled from a man aged 25 to 40 with COVID-19, enrolled during active disease. DNA for the CDR3: TGTGCCAGCAGCCAAGCTCGGCGGGAGCCCTACAATGAGCAGTTCTTC. It encodes CASSQARREPYNEQFF.